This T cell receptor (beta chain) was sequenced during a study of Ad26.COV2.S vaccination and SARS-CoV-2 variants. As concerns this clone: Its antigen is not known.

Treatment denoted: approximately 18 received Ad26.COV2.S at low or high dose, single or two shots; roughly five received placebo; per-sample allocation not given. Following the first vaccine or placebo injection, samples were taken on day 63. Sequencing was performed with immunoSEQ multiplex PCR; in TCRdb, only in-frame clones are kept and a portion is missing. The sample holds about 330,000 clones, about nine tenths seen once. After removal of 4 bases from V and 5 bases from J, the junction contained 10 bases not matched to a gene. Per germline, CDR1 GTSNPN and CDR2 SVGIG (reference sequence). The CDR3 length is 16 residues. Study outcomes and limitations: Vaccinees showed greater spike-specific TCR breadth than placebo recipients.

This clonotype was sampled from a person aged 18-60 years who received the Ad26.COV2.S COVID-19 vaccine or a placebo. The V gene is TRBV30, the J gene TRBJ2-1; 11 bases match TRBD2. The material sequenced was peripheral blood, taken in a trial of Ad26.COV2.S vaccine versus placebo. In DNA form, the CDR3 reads TGTGCCTGGAAATCAGCCGGGACTAGCGGTAACAATGAGCAGTTCTTC. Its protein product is CAWKSAGTSGNNEQFF.